This TCR beta chain was found in a study of response to subunit inactivated influenza vaccine. This clonotype was detected a few times. The antigen remains undetermined. Study-wide findings and caveats: T cells newly recruited by each seasonal influenza vaccination are few, the authors suggested.

This CDR3 is 12 amino acids long. Trimming shortened V by 5 bases and J by 10 bases, and 12 bases separated the two germline ends. TCRdb processed the RT-PCR reads anew with MiXCR; each CDR3 protein has one entry. The sample holds roughly 790,000 distinct CDR3 sequences, approximately 22% seen once. This chain connects TRBV12-3 or TRBV12-4 to TRBJ2-1; D gene uncertain. The sequence came from a man aged 50 to 60 who received an inactivated influenza vaccine. The source material was PBMCs from blood, sampled 5 days after vaccination. The CDR3 DNA is TGTGCCAGCAGTATCAGACTGGGGGAGCAGTTCTTC. It is translated as CASSIRLGEQFF.